This TCR beta chain derives from a study of OX40 agonist ivuxolimab in advanced cancers. Turning to the overall study: Ivuxolimab was a fully human IgG2 agonistic monoclonal antibody targeting the costimulatory receptor OX40 (CD134). The purpose of peripheral TCRbeta sequencing was to test whether ivuxolimab changed TCR sequence diversity and led to clonal T-cell expansion. In the dose-escalation cohort, roughly 82% of patients were male, and the mean age was 60 years with a range of roughly 23 to 79. Patients were allowed to have had prior anti-PD-1, anti-PD-L1 or anti-CTLA-4 therapy, and around 40% of the dose-escalation patients had previously received checkpoint inhibitors. Intravenous ivuxolimab was administered to patients every 2 weeks at six dose levels: 0.01, 0.1, 0.3, 1.5, 3 and 10 mg/kg. Partial responses were achieved by three dose-escalation patients, of whom one had hepatocellular carcinoma and two had cutaneous melanoma. Among the approximately 54 dose-escalation patients, approximately 20 had hepatocellular carcinoma, about 15 melanoma, 9 renal cell carcinoma and 9 head and neck cancer. The paper describes the monotherapy dose-escalation part (N = 52 patients) of the phase I trial of ivuxolimab.

The trial excluded patients who had a history of autoimmune disease or were on systemic immunosuppression. Peripheral blood for TCR sequencing was drawn from every dose cohort at baseline, at cycle 4 day 1 and at cycle 7 day 1. The samples were taken from a phase I, first-in-human, multicenter, open-label dose-escalation trial of ivuxolimab. Adults with locally advanced or metastatic melanoma, renal cell carcinoma, hepatocellular carcinoma or head and neck squamous cell carcinoma were enrolled in the trial. Before TCR sequencing, CD4+ and CD8+ T cells were separately sorted from peripheral blood. A note on this clone: This receptor's antigen is unknown. Base qualities are not recorded, but no much larger clone differs from it by a single base.

To sequence the TCRbeta CDR3 region, genomic DNA was isolated from the sorted cells. TCRbeta CDR3 regions were sequenced using the immunoSEQ Assay. TCRdb holds this immuneACCESS table with in-frame rearrangements only. Some clones are missing; in checked studies, unresolved V genes explain under half, and the rest has no known cause. This sample has 70,000 to 90,000 clones in its table, and 80% to 90% of those were observed once. The leading ten clones occupy roughly 10% of the sample. The full study reports these points: After ivuxolimab, expanded clones were on average more numerous among CD8+ T cells than among CD4+ T cells. Low levels of normalized T-cell clonal expansion were also shown by some nonresponding patients. The antigen specificity of the peripheral T cells that underwent clonal expansion was not determined. At doses from 0.1 to 3.0 mg/kg, clonal expansion was seen in both CD4+ and CD8+ blood T cells between baseline and week 6. In partial responders in the 0.1-3.0 mg/kg groups, normalized peripheral clonal expansion was found to be among the lowest, especially among CD8+ T cells.

Sample: CD4+ or CD8+ T cells sorted from blood, taken in a trial of the OX40 agonist ivuxolimab. The receptor was derived from an adult with an advanced solid tumor such as melanoma, head and neck, liver or kidney cancer.

The CDR3 region has the sequence CARSPTPRGEDTQYF. In nucleotide form, the sequence is TGTGCCAGAAGCCCGACCCCCAGAGGGGAAGATACGCAGTATTTT. The receptor chain draws on TRBV5-3 and TRBJ2-3; the D gene is perhaps TRBD1 or TRBD2, each of them matching over 5 bases. TRBV5-3 is classed as an ORF, of uncertain function. Counted from cysteine to phenylalanine, this CDR3 has 15 amino acids. Only the CDR3 region is kept as DNA, spanning 45 bases read in frame from base 1. A distance of 17 bases separates the germline ends of V and J, which lose 4 bases and 5 bases respectively.